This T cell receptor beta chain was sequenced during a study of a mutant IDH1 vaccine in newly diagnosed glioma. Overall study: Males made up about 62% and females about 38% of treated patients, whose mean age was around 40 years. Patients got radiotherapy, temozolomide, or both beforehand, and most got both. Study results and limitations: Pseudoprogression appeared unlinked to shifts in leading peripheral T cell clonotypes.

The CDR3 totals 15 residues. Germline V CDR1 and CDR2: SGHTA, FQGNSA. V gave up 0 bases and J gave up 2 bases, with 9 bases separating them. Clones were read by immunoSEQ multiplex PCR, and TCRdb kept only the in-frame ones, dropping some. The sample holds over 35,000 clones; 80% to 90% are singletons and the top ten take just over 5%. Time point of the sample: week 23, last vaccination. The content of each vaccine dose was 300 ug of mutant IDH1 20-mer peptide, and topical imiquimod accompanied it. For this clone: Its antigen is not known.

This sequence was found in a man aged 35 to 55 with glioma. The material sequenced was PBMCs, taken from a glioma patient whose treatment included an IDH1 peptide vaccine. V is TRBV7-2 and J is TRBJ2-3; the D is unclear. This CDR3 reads CASSLAVTNTDTQYF. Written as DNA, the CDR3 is TGTGCCAGCAGCTTAGCCGTCACCAACACAGATACGCAGTATTTT.